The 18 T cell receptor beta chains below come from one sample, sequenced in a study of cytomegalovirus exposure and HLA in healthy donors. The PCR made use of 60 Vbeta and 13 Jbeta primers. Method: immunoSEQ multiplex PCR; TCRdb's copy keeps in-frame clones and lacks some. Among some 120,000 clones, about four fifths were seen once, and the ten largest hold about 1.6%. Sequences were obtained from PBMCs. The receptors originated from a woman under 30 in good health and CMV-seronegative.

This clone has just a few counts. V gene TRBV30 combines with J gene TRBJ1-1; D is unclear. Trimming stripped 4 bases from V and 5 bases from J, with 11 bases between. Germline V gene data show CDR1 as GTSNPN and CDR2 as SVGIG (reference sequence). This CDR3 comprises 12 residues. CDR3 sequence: CAWTRPVTEAFF. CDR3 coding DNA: TGTGCCTGGACGCGGCCCGTTACTGAAGCTTTCTTT.

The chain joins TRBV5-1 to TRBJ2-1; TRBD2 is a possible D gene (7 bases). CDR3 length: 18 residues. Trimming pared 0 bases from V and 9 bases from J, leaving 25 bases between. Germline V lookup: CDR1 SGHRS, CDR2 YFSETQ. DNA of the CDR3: TGCGCCAGCAGCTTGGGTGTCGGGGGGCCGTACCTCGTGGGTGAGCAGTTCTTC. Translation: CASSLGVGGPYLVGEQFF. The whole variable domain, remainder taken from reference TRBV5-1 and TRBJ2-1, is KAGVTQTPRYLIKTRGQQVTLSCSPISGHRSVSWYQQTPGQGLQFLFEYFSETQRNKGNFPGRFSGRQFSNSRSEMNVSTLELGDSALYLCASSLGVGGPYLVGEQFFGPGTRLTVL.

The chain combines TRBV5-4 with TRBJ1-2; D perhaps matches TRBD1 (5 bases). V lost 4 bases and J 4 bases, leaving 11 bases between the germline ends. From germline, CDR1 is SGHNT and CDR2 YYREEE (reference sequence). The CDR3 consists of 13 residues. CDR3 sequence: CASSAGPAYGYTF. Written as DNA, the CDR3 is TGTGCCAGCAGCGCGGGACCGGCCTATGGCTACACCTTC.

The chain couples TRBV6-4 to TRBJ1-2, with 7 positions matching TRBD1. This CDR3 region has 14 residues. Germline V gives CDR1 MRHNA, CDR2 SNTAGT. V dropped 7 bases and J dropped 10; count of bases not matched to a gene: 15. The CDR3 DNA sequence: TGTGCCAGCATCCAACAGGGGATGGAAAGCGACTACACCTTC. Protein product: CASIQQGMESDYTF.

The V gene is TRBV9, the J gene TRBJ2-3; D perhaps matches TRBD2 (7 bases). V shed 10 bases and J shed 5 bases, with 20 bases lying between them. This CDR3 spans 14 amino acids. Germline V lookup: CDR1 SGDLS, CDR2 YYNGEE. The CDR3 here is CACGGGGAQDTQYF. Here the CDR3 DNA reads TGTGCCTGTGGAGGGGGAGGGGCGCAAGATACGCAGTATTTT. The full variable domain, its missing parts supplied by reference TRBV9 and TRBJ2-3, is DSGVTQTPKHLITATGQRVTLRCSPRSGDLSVYWYQQSLDQGLQFLIQYYNGEERAKGNILERFSAQQFPDLHSELNLSSLELGDSALYFCACGGGGAQDTQYFGPGTRLTVL.

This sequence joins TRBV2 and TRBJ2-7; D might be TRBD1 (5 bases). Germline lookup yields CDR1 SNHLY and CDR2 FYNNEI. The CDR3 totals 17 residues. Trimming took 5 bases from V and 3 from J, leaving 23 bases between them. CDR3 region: CASSLPSGFGRYYEQYF. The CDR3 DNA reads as TGTGCCAGCAGTCTCCCTTCAGGGTTCGGGCGGTACTACGAGCAGTACTTC.

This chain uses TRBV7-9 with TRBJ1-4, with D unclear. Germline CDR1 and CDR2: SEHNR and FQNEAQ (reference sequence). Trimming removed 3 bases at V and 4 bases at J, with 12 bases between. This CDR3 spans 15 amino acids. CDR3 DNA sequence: TGTGCCAGCAGCTTGCCCGATTGGAGTAATGAAAAACTGTTTTTT. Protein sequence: CASSLPDWSNEKLFF.

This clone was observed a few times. CDR3 protein: CASSLLGTDNEQFF. The CDR3 coding sequence is TGTGCCAGCAGTTTGCTAGGGACAGACAATGAGCAGTTCTTC. The chain employs TRBV27 and TRBJ2-1; 7 bases line up with TRBD1. Trimming took 3 bases from V and 5 from J; bases not matched to a gene: 4. There are 14 residues in the CDR3. CDR1 and CDR2 (germline): MNHEY, SMNVEV (reference sequence).

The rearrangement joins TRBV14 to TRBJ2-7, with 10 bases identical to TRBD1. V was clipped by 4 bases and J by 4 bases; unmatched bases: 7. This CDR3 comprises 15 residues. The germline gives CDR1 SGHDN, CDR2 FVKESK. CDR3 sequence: CASSPSGQGTYEQYF. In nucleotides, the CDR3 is TGTGCCAGCAGCCCCTCGGGACAGGGGACGTACGAGCAGTACTTC.

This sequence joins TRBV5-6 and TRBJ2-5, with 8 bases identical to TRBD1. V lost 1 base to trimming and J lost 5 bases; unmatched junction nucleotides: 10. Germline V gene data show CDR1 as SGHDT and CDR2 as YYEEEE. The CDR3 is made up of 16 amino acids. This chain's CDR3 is CASSLSVGRDRETQYF. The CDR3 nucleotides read TGTGCCAGCAGCTTGAGCGTAGGCAGGGACAGGGAGACCCAGTACTTC.

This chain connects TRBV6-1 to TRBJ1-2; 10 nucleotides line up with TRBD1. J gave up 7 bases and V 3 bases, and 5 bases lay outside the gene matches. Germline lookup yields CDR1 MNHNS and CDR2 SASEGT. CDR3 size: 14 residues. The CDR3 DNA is TGTGCCAGCAGTGACCCGGGACAGGGGTTTGGCTACACCTTC. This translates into CASSDPGQGFGYTF.

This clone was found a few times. CDR3 coding DNA: TGTGCCAGCAGCTTGGGGGTTGGGGGGGGGAGCACAGATACGCAGTATTTT. It encodes CASSLGVGGGSTDTQYF. The V gene is TRBV5-4, the J gene TRBJ2-3; 7 nucleotides line up with TRBD2. The germline CDR1 and CDR2 sequences are SGHNT and YYREEE (reference sequence). The CDR3 consists of 17 residues. The trim removed 0 bases at V and 0 bases at J, leaving 7 bases unmatched.

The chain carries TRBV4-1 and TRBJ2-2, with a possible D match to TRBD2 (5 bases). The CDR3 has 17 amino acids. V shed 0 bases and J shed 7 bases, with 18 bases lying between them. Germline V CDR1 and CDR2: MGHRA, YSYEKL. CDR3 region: CASSQDRPGRRSGELFF. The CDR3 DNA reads TGCGCCAGCAGCCAAGATCGCCCGGGAAGACGGAGCGGGGAGCTGTTTTTT.

In nucleotides, the CDR3 is TGTGCCAGCTCCCCAGGGACACTGAACACTGAAGCTTTCTTT. It translates to CASSPGTLNTEAFF. J is TRBJ1-1 and V is TRBV2; TRBD1 is a possible D gene (6 bases). Germline V gene sequence: CDR1 SNHLY, CDR2 FYNNEI. V was shortened by 8 bases and J by 0 bases, with 13 bases between the two germline ends. The CDR3 spans 14 residues. Full variable domain (rest looked up from reference TRBV2 and TRBJ1-1): EPEVTQTPSHQVTQMGQEVILRCVPISNHLYFYWYRQILGQKVEFLVSFYNNEISEKSEIFDDQFSVERPDGSNFTLKIRSTKLEDSAMYFCASSPGTLNTEAFFGQGTRLTVV.

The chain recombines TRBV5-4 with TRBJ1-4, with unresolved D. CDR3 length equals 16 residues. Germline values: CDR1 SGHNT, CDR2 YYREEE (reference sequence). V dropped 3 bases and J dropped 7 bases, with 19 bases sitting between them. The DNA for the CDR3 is TGTGCCAGCAGCTCCGCCGGGTCCCGAAGCAGTGAAAAACTGTTTTTT. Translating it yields CASSSAGSRSSEKLFF.

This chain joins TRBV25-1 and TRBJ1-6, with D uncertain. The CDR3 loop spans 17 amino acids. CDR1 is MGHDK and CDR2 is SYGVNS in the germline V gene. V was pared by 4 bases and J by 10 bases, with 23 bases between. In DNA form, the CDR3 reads TGTGCCAGCAGTGGGGGTCTGTCCTCGGGGTCTATGTCACCCCTCCACTTT. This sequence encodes CASSGGLSSGSMSPLHF.

The CDR3 sequence: CASTAKGRGFANTGELFF. CDR3 bases: TGCGCCAGCACCGCTAAAGGGAGGGGTTTCGCGAACACCGGGGAGCTGTTTTTT. The rearrangement joins TRBV5-1 to TRBJ2-2; 7 bases fit TRBD2. The trim removed 6 bases at V and 0 bases at J, leaving 14 bases unmatched. The CDR3 loop spans 18 amino acids. Germline CDR1 reads SGHRS; CDR2 reads YFSETQ.

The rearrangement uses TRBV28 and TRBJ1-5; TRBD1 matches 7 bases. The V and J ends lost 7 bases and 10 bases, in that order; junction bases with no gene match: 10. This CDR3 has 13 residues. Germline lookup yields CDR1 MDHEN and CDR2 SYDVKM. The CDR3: CASTGRGSRPQHF. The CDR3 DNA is TGTGCCAGCACGGGCAGGGGGTCCCGCCCCCAGCATTTT.